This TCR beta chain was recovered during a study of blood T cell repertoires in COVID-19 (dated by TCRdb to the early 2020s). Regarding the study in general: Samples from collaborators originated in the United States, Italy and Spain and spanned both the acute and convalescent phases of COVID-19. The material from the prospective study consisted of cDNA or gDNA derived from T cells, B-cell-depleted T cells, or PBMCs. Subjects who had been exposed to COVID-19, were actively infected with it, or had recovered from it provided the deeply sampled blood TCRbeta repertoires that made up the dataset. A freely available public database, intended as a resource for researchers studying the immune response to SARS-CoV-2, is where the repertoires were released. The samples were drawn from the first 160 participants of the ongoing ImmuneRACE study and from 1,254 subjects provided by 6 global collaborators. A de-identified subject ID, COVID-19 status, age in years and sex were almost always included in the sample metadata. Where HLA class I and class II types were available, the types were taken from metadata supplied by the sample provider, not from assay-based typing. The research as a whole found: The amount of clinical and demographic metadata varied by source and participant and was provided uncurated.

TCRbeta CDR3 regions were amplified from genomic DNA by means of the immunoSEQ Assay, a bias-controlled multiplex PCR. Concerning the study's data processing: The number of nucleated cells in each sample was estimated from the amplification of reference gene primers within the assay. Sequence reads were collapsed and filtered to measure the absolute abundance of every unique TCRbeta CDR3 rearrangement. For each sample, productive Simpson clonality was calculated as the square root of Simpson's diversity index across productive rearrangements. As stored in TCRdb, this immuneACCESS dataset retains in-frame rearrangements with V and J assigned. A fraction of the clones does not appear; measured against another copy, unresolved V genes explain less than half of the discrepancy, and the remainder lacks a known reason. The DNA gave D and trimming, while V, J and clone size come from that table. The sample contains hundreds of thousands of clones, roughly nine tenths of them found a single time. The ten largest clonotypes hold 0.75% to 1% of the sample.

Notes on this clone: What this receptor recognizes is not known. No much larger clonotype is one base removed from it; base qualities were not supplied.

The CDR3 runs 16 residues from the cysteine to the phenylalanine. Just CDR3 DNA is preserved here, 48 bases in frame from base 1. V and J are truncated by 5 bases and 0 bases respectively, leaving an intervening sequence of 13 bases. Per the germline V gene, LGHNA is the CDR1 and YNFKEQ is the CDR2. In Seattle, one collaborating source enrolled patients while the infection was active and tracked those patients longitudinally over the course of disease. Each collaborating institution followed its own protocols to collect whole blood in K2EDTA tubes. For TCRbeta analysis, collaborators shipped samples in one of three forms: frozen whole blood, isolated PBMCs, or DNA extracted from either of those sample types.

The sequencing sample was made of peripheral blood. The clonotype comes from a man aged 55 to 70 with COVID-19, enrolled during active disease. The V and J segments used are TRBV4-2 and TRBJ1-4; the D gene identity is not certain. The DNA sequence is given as TGTGCCAGCAGCTCCGCCGGCGGAGCAACTAATGAAAAACTGTTTTTT. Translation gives CASSSAGGATNEKLFF.